This T cell receptor beta chain originates from a study of technical replicates of blood from a handful of donors. Clones were read by immunoSEQ multiplex PCR, and TCRdb kept only the in-frame ones, dropping some. The table lists 75,000 to 100,000 clones, roughly 94% of them singletons, with 0.2% to 0.3% in the top ten. Germline assignment: CDR1 SNHLY and CDR2 FYNNEI. V was trimmed by 1 base and J by 6 bases, leaving 10 bases between them. The length of the CDR3 is 14 residues. This chain connects TRBV2 to TRBJ2-1; D possibly corresponds to TRBD1 (6 bases). The clonotype originates from a human donor in good health. The sample taken for sequencing was T cells isolated from PBMCs. CDR3 nucleotide sequence: TGTGCCAGCAGTGAAGGGGGGCTCACCAATGAGCAGTTCTTC. Protein: CASSEGGLTNEQFF.